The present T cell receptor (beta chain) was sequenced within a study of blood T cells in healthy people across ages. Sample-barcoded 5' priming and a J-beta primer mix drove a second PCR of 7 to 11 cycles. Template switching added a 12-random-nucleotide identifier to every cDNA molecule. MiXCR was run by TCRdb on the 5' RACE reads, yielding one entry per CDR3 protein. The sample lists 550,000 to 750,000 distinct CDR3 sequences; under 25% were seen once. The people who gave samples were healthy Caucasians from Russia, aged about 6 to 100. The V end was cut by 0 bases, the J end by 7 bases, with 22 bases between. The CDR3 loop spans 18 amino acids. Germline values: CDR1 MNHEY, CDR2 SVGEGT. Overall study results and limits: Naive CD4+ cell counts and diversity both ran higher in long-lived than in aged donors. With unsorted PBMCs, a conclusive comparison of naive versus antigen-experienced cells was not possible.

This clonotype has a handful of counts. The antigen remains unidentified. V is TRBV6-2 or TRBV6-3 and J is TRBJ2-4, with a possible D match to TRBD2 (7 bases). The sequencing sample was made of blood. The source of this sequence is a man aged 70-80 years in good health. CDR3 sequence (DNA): TGTGCCAGCAGTTACTCGACAGGTGATAGGACTAGTCTTAACATTCAGTACTTC. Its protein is CASSYSTGDRTSLNIQYF.